This entry is about one T cell receptor (beta chain). Antigen specificity is unknown. This specimen comes from a study of T cells expressing NK-cell markers. As for the study in general: Seven donors tested HCMV-seropositive and one tested seronegative among the eight sequenced.

UMI-tagged 5'RACE template switching yielded the TCR beta cDNA. TCRdb reprocessed the 5' RACE reads, keeping one entry per CDR3 protein, no DNA. Its listing shows around 550,000 distinct CDR3 sequences. Study conclusions and caveats: A few donors likewise had their CD3+CD56-NKG2C+ fraction led by these clonotypes.

CDR1 and CDR2 from the germline V gene are MNHEY and SMNVEV (reference sequence). The CDR3 spans 15 residues. This TCR came from a man younger than 30 in good health. The source material was blood T cells: a sorted CD56 or NKG2C T cell subset, CD4+ or CD8+ T cells, or bulk PBMC T cells (not recorded which). The genes are TRBV27 and TRBJ2-1. This chain's CDR3 is CASSRILSSYNEQFF.